This TCR beta chain was identified during a study of STAT5B mutations in CD4+ large granular lymphocyte leukemia. Libraries were prepared by immunoSEQ multiplex PCR; TCRdb keeps only in-frame clonotypes and omits some of them. The sample gives some 32,000 clones, roughly 74% of which show up once; around 1% is in the top ten. Germline assignment: CDR1 MNHNS and CDR2 SASEGT. Trimming stripped 3 bases from V and 2 bases from J, with 8 bases between. The CDR3 loop spans 13 amino acids. The TCR sequence derives from a human donor in good health. The sequencing input was CD4+ T cells from blood buffy coats. The chain combines TRBV6-1 with TRBJ2-7; D possibly corresponds to TRBD2 (6 bases). This chain's CDR3 is CASSDGGTYEQYV. The CDR3 DNA reads TGTGCCAGCAGTGACGGGGGAACCTACGAGCAGTACGTC.